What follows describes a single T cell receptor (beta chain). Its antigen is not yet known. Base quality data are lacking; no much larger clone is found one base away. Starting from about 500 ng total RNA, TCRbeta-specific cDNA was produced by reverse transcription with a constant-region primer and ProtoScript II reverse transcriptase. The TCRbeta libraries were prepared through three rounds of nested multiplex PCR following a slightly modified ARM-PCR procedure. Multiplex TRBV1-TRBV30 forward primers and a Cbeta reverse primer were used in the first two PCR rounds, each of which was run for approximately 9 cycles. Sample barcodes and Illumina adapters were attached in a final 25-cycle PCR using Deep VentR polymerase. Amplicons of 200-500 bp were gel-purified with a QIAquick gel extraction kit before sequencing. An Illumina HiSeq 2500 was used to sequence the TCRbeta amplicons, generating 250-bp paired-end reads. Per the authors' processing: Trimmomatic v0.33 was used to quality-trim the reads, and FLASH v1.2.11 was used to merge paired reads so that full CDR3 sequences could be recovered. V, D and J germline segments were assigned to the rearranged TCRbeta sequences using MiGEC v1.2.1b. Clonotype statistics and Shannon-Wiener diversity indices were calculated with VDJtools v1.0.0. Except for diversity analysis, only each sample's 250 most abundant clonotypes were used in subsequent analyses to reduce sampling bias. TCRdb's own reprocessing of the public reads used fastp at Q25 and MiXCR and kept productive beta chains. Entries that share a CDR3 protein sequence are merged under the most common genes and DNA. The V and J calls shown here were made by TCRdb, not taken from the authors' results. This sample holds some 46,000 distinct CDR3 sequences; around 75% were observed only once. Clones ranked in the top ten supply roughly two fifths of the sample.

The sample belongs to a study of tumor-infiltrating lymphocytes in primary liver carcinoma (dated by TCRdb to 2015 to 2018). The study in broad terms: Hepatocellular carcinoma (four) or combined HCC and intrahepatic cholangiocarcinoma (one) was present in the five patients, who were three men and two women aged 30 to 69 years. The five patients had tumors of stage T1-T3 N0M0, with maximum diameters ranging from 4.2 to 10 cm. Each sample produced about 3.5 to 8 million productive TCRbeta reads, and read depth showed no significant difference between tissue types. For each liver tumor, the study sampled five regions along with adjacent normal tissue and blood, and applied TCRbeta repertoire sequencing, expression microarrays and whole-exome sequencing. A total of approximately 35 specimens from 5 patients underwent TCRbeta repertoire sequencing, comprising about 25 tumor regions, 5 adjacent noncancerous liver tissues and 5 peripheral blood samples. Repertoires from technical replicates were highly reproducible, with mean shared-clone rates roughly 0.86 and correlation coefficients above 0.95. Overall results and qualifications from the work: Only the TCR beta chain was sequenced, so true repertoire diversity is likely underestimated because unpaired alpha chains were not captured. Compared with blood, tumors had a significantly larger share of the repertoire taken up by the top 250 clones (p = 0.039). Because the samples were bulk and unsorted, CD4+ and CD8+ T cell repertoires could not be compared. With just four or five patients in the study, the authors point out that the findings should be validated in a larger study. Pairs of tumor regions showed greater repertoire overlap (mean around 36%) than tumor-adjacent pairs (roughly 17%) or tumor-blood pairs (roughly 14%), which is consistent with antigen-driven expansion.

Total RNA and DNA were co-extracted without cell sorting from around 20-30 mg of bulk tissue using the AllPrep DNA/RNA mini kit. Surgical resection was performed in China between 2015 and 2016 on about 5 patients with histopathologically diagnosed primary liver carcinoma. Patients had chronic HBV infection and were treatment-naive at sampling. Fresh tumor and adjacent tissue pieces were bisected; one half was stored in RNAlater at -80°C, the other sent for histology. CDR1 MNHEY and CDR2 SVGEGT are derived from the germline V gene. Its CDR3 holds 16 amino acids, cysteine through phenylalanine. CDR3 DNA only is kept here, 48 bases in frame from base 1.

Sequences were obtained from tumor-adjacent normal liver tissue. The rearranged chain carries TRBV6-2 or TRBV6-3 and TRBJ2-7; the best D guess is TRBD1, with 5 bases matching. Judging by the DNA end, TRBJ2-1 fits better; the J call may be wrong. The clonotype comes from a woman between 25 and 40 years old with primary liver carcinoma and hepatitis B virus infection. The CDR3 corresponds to CASSYSKVAGHCEQFF. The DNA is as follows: TGTGCCAGCAGTTACTCGAAGGTAGCAGGGCACTGCGAGCAGTTCTTC.